A selection of T cell receptor beta chains follows, all from one sample in a study of shared clonotypes between healthy human individuals. The data were produced by immunoSEQ multiplex PCR, yet TCRdb's version contains in-frame clones alone and is incomplete. The table has around 2,000,000 clones, roughly 96% seen once; the top ten hold 0.1% to 0.15%. Sequencing was done on a sample of naive CD4+ T cells sorted from blood. The source of these receptors is a young man in good health. Both conserved end residues are part of each CDR3. The order of the fields is J gene, V gene, D gene, clone size, CDR3 length, CDR3 DNA, CDR3 protein. A D gene is named only where the DNA matches it firmly. Clone size is not always given. Where it is, it says once, few, many or a class for expanded clones.

J gene: TRBJ2-2; V gene: TRBV10-3; D gene: TRBD1; clone size: .; CDR3 length: 15; CDR3 DNA: TGTGCCATCGGTCCGGGACAGGGTAACACCGGGGAGCTGTTTTTT; CDR3 protein: CAIGPGQGNTGELFF
J gene: TRBJ2-7; V gene: TRBV4-1; D gene: TRBD1; clone size: .; CDR3 length: 16; CDR3 DNA: TGCGCCAGCAGCCAAGGGACAGGGGGTCGGTCCTACGAGCAGTACTTC; CDR3 protein: CASSQGTGGRSYEQYF
J gene: TRBJ1-3; V gene: TRBV7-9; D gene: .; clone size: .; CDR3 length: 16; CDR3 DNA: TGTGCCAGCAGCTTAGCGCTGGGGAGCTCTGGAAACACCATATATTTT; CDR3 protein: CASSLALGSSGNTIYF
J gene: TRBJ1-2; V gene: TRBV27; D gene: TRBD1; clone size: .; CDR3 length: 13; CDR3 DNA: TGTGCCAGCAGTTTGTTGGGACAGGGGGACTACACCTTC; CDR3 protein: CASSLLGQGDYTF
J gene: TRBJ2-3; V gene: TRBV15; D gene: TRBD2; clone size: .; CDR3 length: 16; CDR3 DNA: TGTGCCACCAGCAGAGACCCTAGCGGGAGGACAGATACGCAGTATTTT; CDR3 protein: CATSRDPSGRTDTQYF
J gene: TRBJ2-7; V gene: TRBV5-1; D gene: .; clone size: .; CDR3 length: 16; CDR3 DNA: TGCGCCAGCAGCCCCTCATCCGGCAAACCAGCCTACGAGCAGTACTTC; CDR3 protein: CASSPSSGKPAYEQYF
J gene: TRBJ2-7; V gene: TRBV14; D gene: .; clone size: many; CDR3 length: 17; CDR3 DNA: TGTGCCAGCAGCCAAGTCTTCTCACCCTGGAGCTCCTACGAGCAGTACTTC; CDR3 protein: CASSQVFSPWSSYEQYF
J gene: TRBJ1-2; V gene: TRBV12-5; D gene: TRBD1; clone size: few; CDR3 length: 15; CDR3 DNA: TGTGCTAGTGGGGTAGCTGGGACAGCTTTTTATGGCTACACCTTC; CDR3 protein: CASGVAGTAFYGYTF
J gene: TRBJ2-1; V gene: TRBV4-3; D gene: .; clone size: once; CDR3 length: 17; CDR3 DNA: TGCGCCAGCAGCCAACCCCCCTGGGCAGGGAAGGGTAATGAGCAGTTCTTC; CDR3 protein: CASSQPPWAGKGNEQFF
J gene: TRBJ1-1; V gene: TRBV14; D gene: .; clone size: .; CDR3 length: 16; CDR3 DNA: TGTGCCAGCAGCCCTCAGGGTTGGGGTTCCGACACTGAAGCTTTCTTT; CDR3 protein: CASSPQGWGSDTEAFF
J gene: TRBJ1-6; V gene: TRBV2; D gene: .; clone size: .; CDR3 length: 13; CDR3 DNA: TGTGCCAGCAGCAGCAGTTATAATTCACCCCTCCACTTT; CDR3 protein: CASSSSYNSPLHF
J gene: TRBJ1-2; V gene: TRBV29-1; D gene: TRBD1; clone size: .; CDR3 length: 13; CDR3 DNA: TGCAGCGTTGAGATGACAGGGAATTTTGGCTACACCTTC; CDR3 protein: CSVEMTGNFGYTF
J gene: TRBJ2-7; V gene: TRBV30; D gene: TRBD1; clone size: .; CDR3 length: 13; CDR3 DNA: TGTGCCTGGAACGGACAGGGCGCCTACGAGCAGTACTTC; CDR3 protein: CAWNGQGAYEQYF
J gene: TRBJ2-1; V gene: TRBV18; D gene: TRBD2; clone size: .; CDR3 length: 13; CDR3 DNA: TGTGCCAGCTCACCGCCGACTAGCGGGGAGCAGTTCTTC; CDR3 protein: CASSPPTSGEQFF
J gene: TRBJ2-7; V gene: TRBV6-6; D gene: TRBD1; clone size: .; CDR3 length: 13; CDR3 DNA: TGTGCCAGCAGGGGGACAGACTCCTACGAGCAGTACTTC; CDR3 protein: CASRGTDSYEQYF
J gene: TRBJ2-3; V gene: TRBV27; D gene: TRBD1; clone size: .; CDR3 length: 17; CDR3 DNA: TGTGCCAGCAGTTTATACCCACCACAGGGGGGCACAGATACGCAGTATTTT; CDR3 protein: CASSLYPPQGGTDTQYF
J gene: TRBJ2-5; V gene: TRBV11-3; D gene: TRBD2; clone size: .; CDR3 length: 15; CDR3 DNA: TGTGCCAGCTCCCAGGGACTAGCGTTACAAGAGACCCAGTACTTC; CDR3 protein: CASSQGLALQETQYF
J gene: TRBJ1-1; V gene: TRBV5-1; D gene: .; clone size: once; CDR3 length: 12; CDR3 DNA: TGCGCCAGCAGCTTGGAGGGTTTGGAAGCTTTCTTT; CDR3 protein: CASSLEGLEAFF
J gene: TRBJ1-5; V gene: TRBV7-2; D gene: .; clone size: .; CDR3 length: 16; CDR3 DNA: TGTGCCAGCAGCCGCCACAACACACTTAGCAATCAGCCCCAGCATTTT; CDR3 protein: CASSRHNTLSNQPQHF
J gene: TRBJ2-2; V gene: TRBV19; D gene: .; clone size: few; CDR3 length: 13; CDR3 DNA: TGTGCCAGTAGTACCAAAGGGGTCGGGGAGCTGTTTTTT; CDR3 protein: CASSTKGVGELFF
J gene: TRBJ1-6; V gene: TRBV6-1; D gene: .; clone size: once; CDR3 length: 15; CDR3 DNA: TGTGCCAGCAGTTTGCTGGGAGGTGGGAATTCACCCCTCCACTTT; CDR3 protein: CASSLLGGGNSPLHF
J gene: TRBJ1-1; V gene: TRBV2; D gene: .; clone size: .; CDR3 length: 14; CDR3 DNA: TGTGCCAGCAGTGAAGCCGCACAGGTCGGAGAAGCTTTCTTT; CDR3 protein: CASSEAAQVGEAFF